This entry is about one T cell receptor beta chain. This CDR3 is 15 amino acids long. Germline V gene lookup returns CDR1 SGHAT and CDR2 FQNNGV. V lost 1 base, J lost 6 bases, and 8 bases stayed unmatched. The table came from immunoSEQ multiplex PCR; TCRdb's copy has only in-frame clones and leaves some out. The sample holds fewer than 130,000 clones, 88% seen once. The sample is drawn from a study of blood T cell repertoires in COVID-19. Background on the study: Specimens from acute and convalescent COVID-19 originated in the United States, Italy and Spain.

Sequenced input: peripheral blood. The TCR was taken from a woman between 50 and 59 years old with acute or convalescent COVID-19. The rearrangement joins TRBV11-2 to TRBJ2-7, with 8 bases fitting TRBD1. The CDR3 here is CASSLGGRGRPEQYF. As DNA, the CDR3 is TGTGCCAGCAGCTTAGGGGGCAGGGGGCGACCCGAGCAGTACTTC.